The present TCR beta chain was sequenced within a study of cytomegalovirus exposure and HLA in healthy donors (dated 2017 in TCRdb). About the investigation overall: In an earlier analysis of 587 of the donors, approximately 260 Gb of sequence data and approximately 120 million unique TCR beta sequences from about 190 million T cells were reported. About 330 gigabases of sequencing data and tens of millions of unique TCR sequences made up an early release that covered some 640 HLA-typed donors. The genetic ancestry cluster associated with self-reported Caucasian donors included about four fifths of the 350 to 500 genotyped donors. The aim of the study was to test whether cataloging public T cell receptors could identify signatures of past pathogen exposure. The study profiled the T cell repertoires of under 850 subjects by immunosequencing and related them to cytomegalovirus serostatus. Besides the first cohort of around 700 subjects, a separate validation cohort made up of 90 to 150 different subjects was used. To predict cytomegalovirus infection status, the study brought together high-throughput TCR immunosequencing, statistical association of individual TCRs with disease status, and machine learning. A later analysis re-analyzed previously published TCR beta repertoires from 600 to 850 donors and added high-resolution HLA genotyping to study TCR occurrence patterns. The later analysis used no new phenotypic data to find candidate immune exposures, relying instead on TCR beta sequences and their occurrence across donors. To decide whether each TCR beta V gene segment behaved as functional or pseudogenic, an earlier analysis of some 600 of the donors relied on high-throughput TCR beta sequencing. Donor age, sex, ethnicity and CMV serostatus were compiled alongside the repertoire data. In a later genetic analysis, genome-wide SNP genotypes for about three fifths of the roughly 670 donors were used, and that subset was treated as a discovery cohort. All discovery cohort repertoires had been generated on a single sequencing platform. HLA typing included class I and class II loci at four-digit resolution. The number of donors typed differed by locus, with roughly 629-640 for A, B, C, DRB1 and DQB1, more than 500 for DQA1, over 600 for DPA1, and some 470 for DPB1. Several DR-DQ haplotypes were handled as single units for association and clustering, since linkage in the cohort was strong. Among about 400 genotyped donors of the cohort, an average of approximately 240,000 unique TCR beta nucleotide sequences was sequenced per donor, of which 15% to 20% were non-productive.

The CDR3 measures 14 amino acids from cysteine to phenylalanine. Only the CDR3 region is kept as DNA, spanning 42 bases read in frame from base 1. Trimming costs V 3 bases and J 8 bases, and their ends lie 17 bases apart. CDR1 and CDR2, per the germline V gene, are SGDLS and YYNGEE. The cohort was made up of approximately 670 healthy bone marrow donors. At the time of sampling, every cohort member was nominally healthy, though immune exposures that went unrecorded were likely present. The donor was CMV seronegative and was included in the group of over 300 seronegative cohort members. Every donor gave a peripheral blood sample, and the peripheral blood mononuclear cells from that sample were used for TCR beta sequencing. Genomic DNA was extracted from the blood cell samples with the Qiagen DNeasy Blood Extraction Kit. The protocol used for the library was the immunoSEQ multiplex PCR assay. For the multiplex PCR, a mixture combining 60 forward primers for TCR Vbeta segments and 13 reverse primers for TCR Jbeta segments was used. A multiplex PCR assay on genomic DNA amplified the CDR3 region of rearranged TCR beta genes. The Illumina HiSeq System was used to sequence the amplified TCR beta libraries as 87-base-pair reads. Under the source paper's analysis protocol: In a later analysis, around 80 million unique TCR beta chains were counted across the 500 to 850 repertoires, and around 10 million of these chains were shared by at least two donors. Raw reads were error-corrected and collapsed into unique sequences by a nearest-neighbor algorithm in which closely related sequences were merged to remove PCR and sequencing errors. CDR3 sequences were aligned to IMGT reference sequences to assign V, D and J gene segments. For a sequence to be retained, at least a six-nucleotide match to both a V gene segment and a J gene segment was required. Rearrangements were classified as productive when the CDR3 lacked stop codons and remained in frame with V and J, and all other rearrangements were classified as non-productive. Following IMGT convention, CDR3 was defined as the stretch from the second conserved V-encoded cysteine up to the conserved J-encoded phenylalanine. The earlier analysis of about 590 of the donors excluded sequences that lacked an unambiguous match to a single V gene segment. In an earlier analysis of 587 of the donors, V segments were called functional above 56.7% productive rearrangements and were called segregating when the between-donor standard deviation exceeded 5%. To diagnose cytomegalovirus status from the catalog of TCR beta chain sequences, a statistical classification framework was built. In a later analysis, V and J genes were assigned by comparing TCR nucleotide sequences against IMGT/GENE-DB human TR gene sequences. The TCRdist pipeline was used in a later analysis to assign CDR3 sequences and most-parsimonious VDJ recombination scenarios. In a later analysis, each TCR beta chain was defined by its CDR3 amino acid sequence together with its V-gene family, and reads lacking a unique V-gene family were excluded. As a way to deal with suspected cross-contamination and a sequencing artifact, a later analysis dropped approximately 570 nucleotide sequences that were highly shared and had low generation probability. In a later analysis, a clonal expansion index was calculated for each public chain from normalized within-repertoire ranks of inferred template counts. In a later analysis, generation probabilities were computed using a VDJ recombination model fitted to out-of-frame rearrangements, and the results were checked against IGoR. A later analysis scored TCR-TCR, TCR-HLA and TCR-CMV co-occurrence with hypergeometric tests, applying a repertoire-size bias correction to TCR pairs. False discovery rates were estimated in a later analysis by permuting HLA or CMV assignments 20 times. In a later analysis, co-occurring TCRs were grouped using DBSCAN, and TCRdist sequence similarity was added for clustering within HLA-allele-positive subsets. Repertoires with fewer than 30,000 or more than 120,000 public chains, plus five repertoires with anomalous nucleotide sharing, were excluded from co-occurrence clustering. In its TCRdb copy, this immuneACCESS table keeps in-frame sequences only and misses some clones. Where compared with another copy, unresolved V genes explain less than half of these, and the others have no known cause. Clone size and V and J calls were adopted from that table, with D and trimming inferred from the DNA. This sample comprises approximately 120,000 clones, about 82% of them detected only once. More than 1.5% of the sample comes from the top ten.

The full study reports these points: The authors suggested that the approach could potentially be extended to other disease states and immunological phenotypes. The classifier was reported to diagnose cytomegalovirus status with high specificity and sensitivity in both the original and validation cohorts. Several of the top co-occurrence clusters appeared to be linked to parvovirus B19, influenza, CMV and Epstein-Barr virus, according to a later analysis. Broadly in line with IMGT annotations, most TCR beta V segments showed up in productive rearrangements about 87% or about 30% of the time in an earlier analysis of several hundred of the donors. In vitro tests confirmed that a few of the cytomegalovirus-associated TCR beta chains recognize cytomegalovirus antigens. Specific HLA alleles were associated with 15,000 to 20,000 TCR beta sequences at a false discovery rate of 0.05 in a later analysis. In a later analysis, HLA-associated TCR beta chains showed more clonal expansion and lower generation probabilities than non-associated chains that were equally common. A cluster of highly shared sequence variants was judged likely to represent a technical artifact of the sequencing pipeline. Linkage disequilibrium might explain the correlated functional status among segregating V segments, but an unknown experimental factor could not be excluded. HLA typing was unavailable for some donors at each locus, so association tests used only the typed subset. A later analysis found that most CMV-associated TCR beta chains appeared HLA-restricted, with HLA associations seemingly driven largely by CMV exposure. A further reported finding was that TCR beta sequences accurately predicted the HLA-A and HLA-B alleles for most subjects in the first cohort. In this cohort, only TCR beta chains were sequenced, and detectable features were limited by the absence of alpha or paired-chain data. Some IMGT-functional V segments, including TRBV6-2 and TRBV6-3, could not be distinguished by the 87-base-pair reads and were therefore excluded. A later genetic analysis associated a missense DCLRE1C variant with V-gene and J-gene trimming of TCR beta chains, and an independent cohort replicated the association. The presence/absence analyses assumed that sequencing depth was roughly uniform across donors, and that assumption may not be true. The study listed 150 to 200 TCR beta chains as associated with cytomegalovirus. Compared with the approximately 670-donor mean, donors in an Asian-associated ancestry cluster had fewer N-insertions in productive TCRs, according to a later genetic analysis. Most TCR sequences were seen in very few donors, while some public TCRs were found in many individuals. For the cohort, immune exposure information was limited to CMV serostatus. When HLA alleles, especially DR and DQ, strongly co-occurred, TCR associations were difficult to assign to individual alleles. A later analysis found that TCR association rates varied across HLA loci, with DRB1 alleles showing the most associated TCRs and HLA-C alleles the fewest. Approximately 18 rarely observed V segments, including chromosome 9 orphons, were excluded from the earlier analysis of about 600 of the donors because counts were too low.

Of note for this clone: Its antigen is unknown. Per-base quality was not reported, and no clone a single base away is much larger than it.

Recombination linked TRBV9 to TRBJ1-1, with the D gene too uncertain to name. This sequence originates from a man between 50 and 59 years old in good health and CMV-seronegative. Sequencing was carried out using PBMCs. The DNA is TGTGCCAGCAGCGCTTCGACCAGCCTAGAGGAAGCTTTCTTT. Its translation is CASSASTSLEEAFF.